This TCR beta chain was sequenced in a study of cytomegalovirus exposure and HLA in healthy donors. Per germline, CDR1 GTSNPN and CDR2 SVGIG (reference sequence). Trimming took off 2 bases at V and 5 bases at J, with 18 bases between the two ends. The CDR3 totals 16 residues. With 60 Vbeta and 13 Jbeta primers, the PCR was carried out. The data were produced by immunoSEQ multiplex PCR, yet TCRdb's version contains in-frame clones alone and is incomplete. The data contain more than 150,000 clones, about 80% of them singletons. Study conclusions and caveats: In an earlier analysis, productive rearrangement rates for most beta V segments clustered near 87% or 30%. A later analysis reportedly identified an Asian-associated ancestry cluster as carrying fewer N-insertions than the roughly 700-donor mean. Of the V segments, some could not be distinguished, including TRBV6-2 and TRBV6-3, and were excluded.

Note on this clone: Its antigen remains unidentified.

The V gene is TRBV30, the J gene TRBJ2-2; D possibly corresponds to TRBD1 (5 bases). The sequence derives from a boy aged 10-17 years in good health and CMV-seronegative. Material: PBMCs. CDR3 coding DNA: TGTGCCTGGAGTCAACGGACACTGTTACGGACCGGGGAGCTGTTTTTT. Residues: CAWSQRTLLRTGELFF.